Below, 3 T cell receptor beta chains from the same sample are listed, as sequenced in a study of cytomegalovirus exposure and HLA in healthy donors. PCR was performed using 60 Vbeta and 13 Jbeta primers. Sequenced by immunoSEQ multiplex PCR; TCRdb stores in-frame clones only, minus some. The sample shows some 150,000 clones, around nine tenths of them seen only once. Sequenced input: PBMCs. The receptors derive from a woman aged 25-40 years in good health and CMV-seronegative.

This clone was counted between two and nine times. The gene calls are TRBV10-3 and TRBJ2-3; 13 bases fit TRBD2. This CDR3 contains 13 residues. V lost 8 bases to trimming and J lost 4 bases; unmatched junction nucleotides: 0. In germline, CDR1 is ENHRY, CDR2 SYGVKD. CDR3 protein: CAIGLAGADTQYF. Here the CDR3 DNA reads TGTGCCATCGGACTAGCGGGGGCAGATACGCAGTATTTT.

This chain links TRBV28 with TRBJ2-1, with a weak D call TRBD2 (6 bases). Looked up from germline, CDR1 is MDHEN and CDR2 is SYDVKM. The CDR3 is 16 residues long. Trimming stripped 7 bases from V and 0 bases from J, with 16 bases between. The CDR3 DNA follows: TGTGCCAGCACCACTGCGGGGTACAGCTCCTACAATGAGCAGTTCTTC. Translation gives CASTTAGYSSYNEQFF.

This clone was seen a single time. The chain has TRBV2 and TRBJ2-7; no definite D call. The V end lost 3 bases, the J end lost 0 bases, and 3 bases lay between the germline ends. Germline assignment: CDR1 SNHLY and CDR2 FYNNEI. The CDR3 has 12 residues. This chain's CDR3 is CASSEASYEQYF. The CDR3 DNA sequence: TGTGCCAGCAGTGAGGCCTCCTACGAGCAGTACTTC.